This TCR beta chain was sequenced during a study of early T cells in non-severe SARS-CoV-2 infection (dated by TCRdb to the early 2020s). Turning to the overall study: Bulk RNA from unsorted whole blood was used for TCR sequencing, so alpha and beta chains could not be paired. The study at large found these results: VDJdb matching was skewed toward anti-spike CD8 responses, so virus-specific expansions were likely underestimated and private and CD4 specificities were missed.

Libraries were built with 5' RACE. The sequencing machine was a NextSeq 500. In the TCR library protocol, unique molecular identifiers were attached to individual cDNA molecules to correct for PCR bias and sequencing error. Sequencing covered both TCR alpha and beta chains, and within each sample the abundances of alpha and beta sequences were tightly co-correlated. Processing in the source paper ran as follows. Decombinator V4 was used to perform V gene, J gene and CDR3 annotation of TCR sequences. Expanded TCRs were defined as changing significantly between any two time points under a Poisson model with p below 0.0001. TCR abundances were normalised to the total number of TCRs sequenced per sample and expressed as counts per million. MAIT TCRs were defined by TRAV1-2 paired with TRAJ12, TRAJ20 or TRAJ33, and iNKT TCRs by TRAV10 paired with TRAJ18. A search of VDJdb, accessed on 1 November 2021, was run for TCRs annotated to CMV, EBV and SARS-CoV-2, with TCRs annotated for multiple antigens excluded. The public reads were quality trimmed at Q25 with fastp and then assembled into clones with MiXCR by TCRdb, keeping productive beta chains. Identical CDR3 protein sequences are pooled into one entry, listed with their most common genes and DNA. TCRdb, not the authors, supplied the V and J calls. Within this sample are about 25,000 distinct CDR3 sequences, with less than 6% of them counted one time only. The ten top clones hold 2% to 2.5% of the sample.

This clonotype was detected many times. Its antigen is currently not known. No base qualities exist here, and no much larger clone lies one base off it. V lost 0 bases and J lost 4 bases; the stretch between them is 0 bases long. CDR1 and CDR2 (WSHSY, SAAADI) derive from the germline V gene. The CDR3 spans 11 residues, from the cysteine through the phenylalanine. The retained sequence is limited to the CDR3, 33 bases, with the frame set at the first base. Set within a cohort of healthcare workers in London, UK, this nested case-control study involved weekly PCR testing of nasopharyngeal swabs along with blood sampling. Healthcare workers were recruited between 23 and 31 March 2020, during the week of the UK lockdown, and were followed weekly for up to roughly 16 weeks.

Rearrangement joined TRBV10-2 to TRBJ2-5; the D gene is unclear. This clonotype was obtained from an adult who was a healthcare worker with PCR-confirmed SARS-CoV-2 infection or an uninfected control (not recorded which). Sequencing was carried out using whole blood. Here the CDR3 is given as CASSESETQYF. The nucleotide sequence reads as follows: TGCGCCAGCAGTGAGTCAGAGACCCAGTACTTC.